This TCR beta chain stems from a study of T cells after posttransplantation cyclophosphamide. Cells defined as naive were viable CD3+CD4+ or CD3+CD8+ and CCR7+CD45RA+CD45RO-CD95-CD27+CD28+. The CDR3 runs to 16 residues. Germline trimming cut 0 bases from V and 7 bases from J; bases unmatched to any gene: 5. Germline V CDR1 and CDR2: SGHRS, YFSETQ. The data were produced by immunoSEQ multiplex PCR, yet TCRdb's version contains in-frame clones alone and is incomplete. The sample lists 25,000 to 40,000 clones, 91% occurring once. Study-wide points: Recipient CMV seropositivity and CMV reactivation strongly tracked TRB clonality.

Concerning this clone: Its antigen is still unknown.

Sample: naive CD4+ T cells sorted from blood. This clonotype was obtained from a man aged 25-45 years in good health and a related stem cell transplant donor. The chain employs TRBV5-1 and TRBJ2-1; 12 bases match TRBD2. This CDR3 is CASSLVTSGGWNEQFF. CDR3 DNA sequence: TGCGCCAGCAGCTTGGTTACTAGCGGGGGGTGGAATGAGCAGTTCTTC.